This record covers a single TCR beta chain. Germline CDR1 KGHDR, CDR2 SFDVKD. CDR3 size: 17 residues. V was pared by 4 bases and J by 7 bases, with 15 bases of the junction left unmatched. This table comes from immunoSEQ multiplex PCR, and its TCRdb copy is limited to in-frame clones, with some not included. This sample has about 180,000 clones, with approximately 85% found just once. This sample was included in a study of blood T cell repertoires in COVID-19. Study details: COVID-19 samples collected from the United States, Italy and Spain covered acute and convalescent phases. From T cells, B-cell-depleted T cells, or PBMCs came the material, which was cDNA or gDNA.

The chain has TRBV24-1 and TRBJ1-2, with TRBD1 matching 9 bases. This clonotype was obtained from a human donor with active or convalescent COVID-19. The donor label of this sample is uncertain. Source material: peripheral blood. CDR3 residues: CATSENRGRGKKAGYTF. DNA of the CDR3: TGTGCCACCAGTGAAAACAGGGGGCGCGGGAAAAAAGCTGGCTACACCTTC.